The 20 T cell receptor beta chains below come from one sample, sequenced in a study of cytomegalovirus exposure and HLA in healthy donors (dated by TCRdb to 2015 to 2018). The library was obtained by the immunoSEQ multiplex PCR assay. For the multiplex PCR, a mixture combining 60 forward primers for TCR Vbeta segments and 13 reverse primers for TCR Jbeta segments was used. TCRdb holds this immuneACCESS table with in-frame rearrangements only. Some clones are missing; in checked studies, unresolved V genes explain under half, and the rest has no known cause. The sample records 80,000 to 100,000 clones, 80% to 85% of which are singletons. The top ten clones comprise less than 1.5% of the sample. Sequenced sample: PBMCs. These receptors originate from a man aged 35-49 years in good health and CMV-seronegative.

This clone was seen only a few times. V usage is TRBV27 and J usage is TRBJ1-6; D may be TRBD1 (5 bases). V shed 2 bases and J shed 7 bases, with 12 bases lying between them. In germline, CDR1 is MNHEY, CDR2 SMNVEV (reference sequence). This CDR3 is 15 amino acids long. CDR3 sequence reads: CASSLTGGRNSPLHF. The CDR3 DNA reads as TGTGCCAGCAGTTTAACTGGGGGGAGAAATTCACCCCTCCACTTT.

This clone showed up just a few times. The rearrangement joins TRBV11-3 to TRBJ1-5; D is unclear. The CDR3 is 14 residues long. The V end lost 0 bases, the J end lost 7 bases, and 10 bases lay between the germline ends. In germline, CDR1 is SGHNT, CDR2 YENEEA. The CDR3 DNA sequence: TGTGCCAGCAGCTTAGAACGCGGGGTCCAGCCCCAGCATTTT. Translation: CASSLERGVQPQHF.

V usage is TRBV7-6 and J usage is TRBJ2-7; 10 bases match TRBD2. Germline V lookup: CDR1 SGHVS, CDR2 FNYEAQ. The CDR3 loop spans 14 amino acids. With V trimmed by 5 bases and J by 3 bases, 4 bases remained unmatched. CDR3 in DNA: TGTGCCAGCAGCCTAAGCGGGGGGGTCTACGAGCAGTACTTC. As protein: CASSLSGGVYEQYF.

The chain recombines TRBV12-5 with TRBJ1-5, with 7 bases that match TRBD1. This CDR3 region has 17 residues. The germline V gene has CDR1 LGHNT and CDR2 FRNRAP. With V trimmed by 3 bases and J by 0 bases, 8 bases remained unmatched. CDR3 DNA sequence: TGTGCTAGTGGTTTCTCCGGGACAGTATATAGCAATCAGCCCCAGCATTTT. Protein sequence: CASGFSGTVYSNQPQHF.

The gene calls are TRBV4-2 and TRBJ1-2; 7 nucleotides line up with TRBD1. This CDR3 spans 17 amino acids. Germline trimming cut 0 bases from V and 8 bases from J; bases unmatched to any gene: 15. The germline V gene has CDR1 LGHNA and CDR2 YNFKEQ. The CDR3 DNA follows: TGTGCCAGCAGCCAAGACCGGGACAGAGCCAATCATGGAGGCTACACCTTC. Translation gives CASSQDRDRANHGGYTF.

The V call is TRBV4-2, the J call TRBJ2-1, with D possibly matching TRBD1 (6 bases). The CDR3 loop spans 16 amino acids. With 4 bases removed from V and 0 bases from J, the gap between germline ends came to 13 bases. CDR1 is LGHNA, CDR2 YNFKEQ, per germline. CDR3 nucleotide sequence: TGTGCCAGCAGCCTCAGACAGGAGAGCTCCTACAATGAGCAGTTCTTC. Its translation is CASSLRQESSYNEQFF.

The chain combines TRBV4-1 with TRBJ2-3; 10 nucleotides agree with TRBD1. The CDR3 consists of 16 residues. V shed 4 bases and J 1 base; nucleotides not matched to a gene: 5. CDR1 MGHRA and CDR2 YSYEKL come from the germline V gene. CDR3 amino acids: CASSPTGGPRTDTQYF. The CDR3 nucleotides read TGCGCCAGCAGCCCGACAGGGGGCCCGCGCACAGATACGCAGTATTTT.

This chain joins TRBV5-4 and TRBJ2-3, with 10 nucleotides matching TRBD1. Trimming cost V 4 bases and J 4 bases; bases outside gene matches: 9. The germline V gene has CDR1 SGHNT and CDR2 YYREEE (reference sequence). This CDR3 is built from 16 residues. CDR3 coding DNA: TGTGCCAGCAGCACTGGGGACAGGGGTTTCGCAGATACGCAGTATTTT. As protein: CASSTGDRGFADTQYF.

The count of this clone is one. This chain uses TRBV10-3 with TRBJ1-6; tentatively, D is TRBD1 (5 bases). V was shortened by 2 bases and J by 2 bases, with 7 bases between the two germline ends. CDR1 is ENHRY and CDR2 is SYGVKD in the germline V gene. The CDR3 totals 15 residues. Here the CDR3 reads CAISEATAYNSPLHF. CDR3 in DNA: TGTGCCATCAGTGAGGCGACAGCCTATAATTCACCCCTCCACTTT.

The gene calls are TRBV7-2 and TRBJ2-2, with D tentatively TRBD2 (6 bases). The V end was cut by 6 bases, the J end by 2 bases, with 10 bases between. This CDR3 has 14 residues. Germline-derived CDR1 and CDR2 are SGHTA and FQGNSA. The CDR3 DNA follows: TGTGCCAGCAGAAGGGACTTTAACACCGGGGAGCTGTTTTTT. Its translation is CASRRDFNTGELFF.

The chain employs TRBV11-2 and TRBJ1-2, with a weak D call TRBD1 (5 bases). CDR3 length: 15 residues. The V and J ends lost 5 bases and 7 bases respectively, with 20 bases between them. CDR1 and CDR2 (germline): SGHAT, FQNNGV. The CDR3 loop reads CASSTRDLSSGGYTF. The CDR3 DNA is TGTGCCAGCAGCACCCGGGACTTAAGTAGTGGTGGCTACACCTTC.

The chain couples TRBV5-6 to TRBJ2-1, with TRBD2 matching over 9 bases. The V segment lost 4 bases and the J segment 6 bases; nucleotides outside the gene matches: 5. Per the germline V gene, CDR1 is SGHDT and CDR2 is YYEEEE. The length of the CDR3 is 14 residues. The CDR3 spells CASSPPGLANEQFF. The DNA for the CDR3 is TGTGCCAGCAGCCCACCGGGACTAGCCAATGAGCAGTTCTTC.

The chain combines TRBV2 with TRBJ1-6; 8 bases agree with TRBD1. Germline V CDR1 and CDR2: SNHLY, FYNNEI. CDR3 length: 14 residues. Unmatched junction bases numbered 4, after V lost 6 bases and J lost 6 bases. The chain's CDR3 is CASRPGQGNSPLHF. The CDR3 DNA follows: TGTGCCAGCAGACCCGGACAGGGTAATTCACCCCTCCACTTT.

The chain recombines TRBV7-8 with TRBJ2-7, with TRBD2 matching 7 bases. V lost 5 bases to trimming and J lost 3 bases; unmatched junction nucleotides: 19. CDR1 is SGHVS, CDR2 FQNEAQ, per germline. The CDR3 extends over 18 amino acids. This chain's CDR3 is CASSESLAVNLYNYEQYF. CDR3 DNA sequence: TGTGCCAGCAGCGAAAGCCTAGCGGTCAATCTATATAACTACGAGCAGTACTTC.

The rearrangement links TRBV7-8 to TRBJ1-1; D remains unclear. Germline V gene sequence: CDR1 SGHVS, CDR2 FQNEAQ. Trimming took 0 bases from V and 8 from J, leaving 10 bases between them. The CDR3 covers 13 residues. CDR3 amino acids: CASSLAWAEEAFF. CDR3 in DNA: TGTGCCAGCAGCTTAGCGTGGGCAGAAGAAGCTTTCTTT.

This chain uses TRBV19 with TRBJ2-1; the match to TRBD2 covers 11 bases. CDR3 length: 17 amino acids. Germline assignment: CDR1 LNHDA and CDR2 SQIVND (reference sequence). After removal of 3 bases from V and 2 bases from J, the junction contained 6 bases not matched to a gene. The DNA of the CDR3 is TGTGCCAGTAGTATGGCTAGCGGGGGGTTCGCCTACAATGAGCAGTTCTTC. As protein: CASSMASGGFAYNEQFF.

V usage is TRBV27 and J usage is TRBJ1-4; D is possibly TRBD1 (6 bases). V lost 3 bases to trimming and J lost 8 bases, with 19 bases between them. The CDR3 is 16 residues long. Germline V CDR1 and CDR2: MNHEY, SMNVEV (reference sequence). CDR3 loop: CASSFFRGRGYEKLFF. CDR3 DNA: TGTGCCAGCAGTTTTTTCAGGGGCCGCGGCTACGAAAAACTGTTTTTT.

This clone was found a few times. V gene TRBV6-1 combines with J gene TRBJ1-2, with TRBD1 identical over 11 bases. Trimming took 2 bases from V and 2 from J; bases not matched to a gene: 7. Germline V CDR1 and CDR2: MNHNS, SASEGT. The CDR3 consists of 17 residues. The CDR3 spells CASSERAGQGANYGYTF. CDR3 coding DNA: TGTGCCAGCAGTGAACGAGCCGGACAGGGGGCAAACTATGGCTACACCTTC.

The chain combines TRBV5-6 with TRBJ2-7, with 8 bases matching TRBD1. Per germline, CDR1 SGHDT and CDR2 YYEEEE. V trimming: 4 bases; J trimming: 4 bases; junction bases outside the gene matches: 13. This CDR3 region has 16 residues. This CDR3 is CASSQLGTGWIYEQYF. CDR3 DNA sequence: TGTGCCAGCAGCCAACTAGGGACAGGTTGGATTTACGAGCAGTACTTC.

V usage is TRBV27 and J usage is TRBJ2-5; 7 bases are shared with TRBD2. Germline CDR1 and CDR2: MNHEY and SMNVEV (reference sequence). The CDR3 runs 13 residues. Germline trimming cut 3 bases from V and 5 bases from J; bases unmatched to any gene: 3. For the CDR3, the DNA is TGTGCCAGCAGTTTTTACGGGAGGGAGACCCAGTACTTC. It is translated as CASSFYGRETQYF.